Relative to its sample, the clone carrying this T cell receptor beta chain is medium-sized. Its antigen is unknown. The data are from a study of vaccination effects on CD4 cells after COVID-19. The study, taken as a whole, reports: There was marked clonal contraction among infection- and vaccine-induced clones late after vaccination. Limitations: small convalescent group and missing early post-infection timepoints.

CDR1 LGHDT and CDR2 YNNKEL come from the germline V gene (reference sequence). V lost 2 bases, J lost 0 bases, and 4 bases stayed unmatched. The CDR3 has 16 residues. Expansion with viral peptide pools was applied to antigen-specific CD4+ T cells by the ViraFEST assay prior to sequencing. Upon completion of around 9 days in culture, CD4+ T cells were isolated. Vaccine recipients lacked prior SARS-CoV-2 infection and had negative nucleocapsid antibodies. Every well housed around 2.1 million PBMC, which grew in culture alongside 10 IU/ml IL-2 and about 10 ug/ml peptides. Half-medium replacement with IL-2 medium occurred on days 3 and 7. Measured with immunoSEQ multiplex PCR; TCRdb has only the in-frame clones, and not every one. The data hold about 27,000 clones, with 65% to 75% observed a single time.

The chain carries TRBV3-1 (or the pseudogene TRBV3-2) and TRBJ2-1, with 7 nucleotides matching TRBD2. The receptor's source is a human donor who received a COVID-19 vaccine. Sequenced here: CD4+ T cells from PBMCs cultured with SARS-CoV-2 spike peptides, sampled before COVID-19 vaccination. The CDR3 DNA reads as TGTGCCAGCAGCCAATCCGGGGGGAGCTCCTACAATGAGCAGTTCTTC. This translates into CASSQSGGSSYNEQFF.